Listed here are 17 T cell receptor beta chains from one sample, sequenced in a study of graft-versus-host responses after intestinal transplantation. Using immunoSEQ multiplex PCR, the repertoire was profiled, and TCRdb retains in-frame clones only, with some absent. Of approximately 38,000 clones in the sample, roughly 80% were seen once. Here the sequenced sample was PBMCs, taken around 1,000 days after transplant. Receptors originate from a human patient who received an intestinal transplant, so some T cells may come from the graft donor.

This clone has only one observation. The genes are TRBV5-4 and TRBJ2-5; TRBD1 is a possible D gene (5 bases). The length of the CDR3 is 14 residues. Germline V gene data show CDR1 as SGHNT and CDR2 as YYREEE (reference sequence). V lost 0 bases and J 4 bases, leaving 10 bases between the germline ends. The CDR3: CASSLGRGSETQYF. The CDR3, as DNA: TGTGCCAGCAGCTTGGGAAGGGGATCAGAGACCCAGTACTTC.

The chain uses TRBV9 and TRBJ1-1; 7 positions match TRBD1. The CDR3 length is 14 residues. J was trimmed by 6 bases and V by 4 bases; bases with no gene match: 9. Germline CDR1 SGDLS, CDR2 YYNGEE. CDR3 nucleotide sequence: TGTGCCAGCAGCCCTACCACAGGGGACGCTGAAGCTTTCTTT. Encoded protein: CASSPTTGDAEAFF.

The V gene is TRBV27, the J gene TRBJ2-1, with D possibly TRBD2 on 5 matching bases. The germline CDR1 and CDR2 sequences are MNHEY and SMNVEV (reference sequence). The CDR3 is made up of 18 amino acids. Trimming took 0 bases from V and 4 from J, leaving 19 bases between them. The CDR3 DNA sequence: TGTGCCAGCAGTTTATCGATGCTAGCCCTCGCCCTTTACAATGAGCAGTTCTTC. Translated, it gives CASSLSMLALALYNEQFF.

This chain connects TRBV7-3 to TRBJ2-5; TRBD2 aligns across 9 bases. The CDR3 is 15 amino acids. With 2 bases clipped from V and 5 bases from J, the junction kept 6 bases outside the gene matches. Per the germline V gene, CDR1 is SGHTA and CDR2 is FQGTGA. The CDR3 here is CASSLLAGPRETQYF. Written as DNA, the CDR3 is TGTGCCAGCAGCTTACTAGCGGGGCCCAGGGAGACCCAGTACTTC.

This clone was counted only a few times. The chain employs TRBV19 and TRBJ2-1; no clear D. Trimming shortened V by 4 bases and J by 0 bases, and 13 bases separated the two germline ends. The V gene's germline CDR1 is LNHDA and CDR2 SQIVND (reference sequence). This CDR3 has 16 residues. The DNA of the CDR3 is TGTGCCAGTAGTAAAATCGGACGAGGCTCCTACAATGAGCAGTTCTTC. Protein: CASSKIGRGSYNEQFF.

This chain links TRBV4-3 with TRBJ2-7; weak D call: TRBD2 (6 bases). The V end was cut by 2 bases, the J end by 7 bases, with 15 bases between. Per the germline V gene, CDR1 is LGHNA and CDR2 is YSLEER. The CDR3 is 14 amino acids. The CDR3 nucleotides are TGCGCCAGCAGCCAAATAGCGGACTCGAGGGAGCAGTACTTC. Protein: CASSQIADSREQYF.

The DNA for the CDR3 is TGCAGCGTTGGAGGGATGGGAAACACCATATATTTT. Its translation: CSVGGMGNTIYF. The gene calls are TRBV29-1 and TRBJ1-3, with D unclear. The CDR3 runs to 12 residues. Germline V gives CDR1 SQVTM, CDR2 ANQGSEA. Trimming left V 4 bases short and J 4 bases short, with 8 bases between. Full variable domain (rest looked up from reference TRBV29-1 and TRBJ1-3): SAVISQKPSRDICQRGTSLTIQCQVDSQVTMMFWYRQQPGQSLTLIATANQGSEATYESGFVIDKFPISRPNLTFSTLTVSNMSPEDSSIYLCSVGGMGNTIYFGEGSWLTVV.

This clone appeared a single time. CDR3 in DNA: TGTGCCAGCAGCCCCGGACTAGTGAAGGAGACCCAGTACTTC. Its protein product is CASSPGLVKETQYF. The V gene is TRBV6-1, the J gene TRBJ2-5, with 7 bases identical to TRBD2. Germline V gene data show CDR1 as MNHNS and CDR2 as SASEGT. The V segment lost 6 bases and the J segment 5 bases; nucleotides outside the gene matches: 9. The length of the CDR3 is 14 residues.

The chain combines TRBV9 with TRBJ2-3; perhaps TRBD2 as D (7 bases). Germline assignment: CDR1 SGDLS and CDR2 YYNGEE. CDR3 size: 15 residues. Trimming took 0 bases from V and 4 from J, leaving 12 bases between them. As DNA, the CDR3 is TGTGCCAGCAGCGTAGAGGAGGGGGGGTCAGATACGCAGTATTTT. This sequence encodes CASSVEEGGSDTQYF.

The chain carries TRBV6-1 and TRBJ1-1; TRBD1 matches 8 bases. J lost 6 bases, V lost 10 bases, and 4 bases had no gene match. This CDR3 spans 11 amino acids. Germline V gene data show CDR1 as MNHNS and CDR2 as SASEGT. The chain's CDR3 is CATEQGAEAFF. CDR3 DNA: TGTGCCACCGAACAGGGGGCTGAAGCTTTCTTT.

This clone was observed a few times. This chain connects TRBV7-9 to TRBJ2-7; 9 nucleotides line up with TRBD1. The CDR3 extends over 16 amino acids. Germline CDR1 reads SEHNR; CDR2 reads FQNEAQ (reference sequence). The V segment lost 3 bases and the J segment 2 bases; nucleotides outside the gene matches: 8. The CDR3 sequence: CASSLRGTGRPYEQYF. CDR3 bases: TGTGCCAGCAGCTTGAGAGGGACAGGGAGGCCCTACGAGCAGTACTTC.

This chain connects TRBV2 to TRBJ2-3; D call uncertain. Trimming cost V 3 bases and J 4 bases, with 11 bases left between them. Germline V CDR1 and CDR2: SNHLY, FYNNEI. CDR3 length equals 14 residues. CDR3 DNA: TGTGCCAGCAGTGAGAGTCTAGGTCCAGATACGCAGTATTTT. Translating it yields CASSESLGPDTQYF.

The CDR3 is CASNLVSNNSYEQYF. The CDR3, as DNA: TGTGCCAGCAATCTCGTTTCCAATAACTCCTACGAGCAGTACTTC. V is TRBV7-8 and J is TRBJ2-7; D not resolved. The germline gives CDR1 SGHVS, CDR2 FQNEAQ. V was cut by 7 bases and J by 0 bases, with 16 bases left in between. The CDR3 is 15 residues long.

This rearrangement joins TRBV6-1 to TRBJ2-5; no clear D. The CDR3 has 11 residues. Trimming removed 4 bases from V and 4 bases from J, with 4 bases in between. CDR1 MNHNS and CDR2 SASEGT come from the germline V gene. The CDR3 protein is CASSAAETQYF. The CDR3 bases are TGTGCCAGCAGTGCAGCAGAGACCCAGTACTTC.

The V call is TRBV6-1, the J call TRBJ1-1; no clear D gene. Trimming shortened V by 5 bases and J by 1 base, and 11 bases separated the two germline ends. CDR3 length equals 14 residues. The V gene's germline CDR1 is MNHNS and CDR2 SASEGT. CDR3 region: CASSPRTGNTEAFF. Written as DNA, the CDR3 is TGTGCCAGCAGTCCCCGGACGGGGAACACTGAAGCTTTCTTT.

The chain links TRBV6-1 to TRBJ2-1; 14 bases are shared with TRBD2. V dropped 7 bases and J dropped 8; count of bases not matched to a gene: 7. The CDR3 is 15 amino acids. CDR1 and CDR2 (germline): MNHNS, SASEGT. Written as DNA, the CDR3 is TGTGCCAGCACCGGGACTAGCGGGGGAGGGTATGAGCAGTTCTTC. Translated, it gives CASTGTSGGGYEQFF.

The V gene is TRBV12-5, the J gene TRBJ1-2, with D maybe TRBD1 (5 bases). V gave up 3 bases and J gave up 4 bases, with 12 bases separating them. Germline-derived CDR1 and CDR2 are LGHNT and FRNRAP. This CDR3 has 14 amino acids. The DNA of the CDR3 is TGTGCTAGTGGTTTATGGGGGGTCAGCTATGGCTACACCTTC. Translating gives CASGLWGVSYGYTF.